The 28 T cell receptor beta chains presented below share a single source sample, sequenced in a study of blood T cell repertoires in COVID-19. The data were produced by immunoSEQ multiplex PCR, yet TCRdb's version contains in-frame clones alone and is incomplete. The repertoire holds more than 300,000 clones, 87% seen once, with under 6.5% in the top ten. Sample: peripheral blood. All receptors derive from a woman aged 50 to 65 with COVID-19, enrolled during active disease.

The chain recombines TRBV2 with TRBJ2-1, with 10 bases fitting TRBD2. Germline trimming cut 10 bases from V and 7 bases from J; bases unmatched to any gene: 16. CDR3 size: 16 residues. The V gene's germline CDR1 is SNHLY and CDR2 FYNNEI. The CDR3 reads CATSRVASGSRNEQFF. As DNA, the CDR3 is TGTGCCACCTCTAGGGTAGCTAGCGGGAGTAGAAATGAGCAGTTCTTC.

The J gene is TRBJ2-7, the V gene TRBV18; 7 nucleotides match TRBD1. Germline trimming cut 3 bases from V and 2 bases from J; bases unmatched to any gene: 4. The length of the CDR3 is 14 residues. Germline-derived CDR1 and CDR2 are KGHSH and LQKENI. The CDR3 is CASSPGTATYEQYF. CDR3 DNA sequence: TGTGCCAGCTCACCTGGGACAGCGACCTACGAGCAGTACTTC.

The genes are TRBV6-5 and TRBJ1-5; D uncertain. This CDR3 comprises 14 residues. The V gene lost 2 bases and the J gene lost 0 bases, with 5 bases spanning the gap. Germline V CDR1 and CDR2: MNHEY, SVGAGI. Here the CDR3 DNA reads TGTGCCAGCAGTTACACCTATAGCAATCAGCCCCAGCATTTT. Protein: CASSYTYSNQPQHF.

Here the CDR3 DNA reads TGTGCCAGCAGTTACGATGGCGGTCTCGGAAACACCATATATTTT. This encodes CASSYDGGLGNTIYF. This chain links TRBV6-5 with TRBJ1-3; D is ambiguous. This CDR3 is built from 15 residues. The germline gives CDR1 MNHEY, CDR2 SVGAGI. V was pared by 2 bases and J by 4 bases, with 12 bases between.

The V and J genes are TRBV5-1 and TRBJ1-4, with a possible D match to TRBD1 (5 bases). The CDR3 has 16 residues. V shed 0 bases and J shed 4 bases, with 13 bases lying between them. The germline CDR1 and CDR2 sequences are SGHRS and YFSETQ. CDR3 sequence: CASSLGSGLDNEKLFF. The CDR3 region has the DNA TGCGCCAGCAGCTTGGGTTCAGGGCTGGATAATGAAAAACTGTTTTTT.

This clone came up a few times. V is TRBV2 and J is TRBJ2-7; D is uncertain. V lost 6 bases, J lost 4 bases, and 7 bases lay in between. Germline assignment: CDR1 SNHLY and CDR2 FYNNEI. This CDR3 comprises 11 residues. The CDR3 DNA reads TGTGCCAGCAGCACAGCTTACGAGCAGTACTTC. Translating gives CASSTAYEQYF.

The V call is TRBV5-4, the J call TRBJ1-6; the D gene is possibly TRBD1 (5 bases). There are 14 residues in the CDR3. CDR1 is SGHNT, CDR2 YYREEE, per germline (reference sequence). The V end was cut by 2 bases, the J end by 8 bases, with 11 bases between. The CDR3 nucleotides read TGTGCCAGCAGCTTCCCCGGAGGGGATTCACCCCTCCACTTT. Residues: CASSFPGGDSPLHF.

There are a few counts of this clone. The rearrangement joins TRBV19 to TRBJ2-7, with D possibly matching TRBD2 (6 bases). V was shortened by 4 bases and J by 6 bases, with 16 bases between the two germline ends. This CDR3 comprises 14 residues. The V gene's germline CDR1 is LNHDA and CDR2 SQIVND (reference sequence). The CDR3 DNA reads TGTGCCAGTAGTACAATTGGATTAGCGGCCGAGCAGTACTTC. Translated, it gives CASSTIGLAAEQYF.

This chain connects TRBV13 to TRBJ2-7; TRBD1 aligns across 7 bases. Germline CDR1 reads PRHDT; CDR2 reads FYEKMQ (reference sequence). The CDR3 is 13 residues long. Germline trimming cut 5 bases from V and 3 bases from J; bases unmatched to any gene: 4. The CDR3 nucleotides read TGTGCCAGCAGCCGACAGGGTATCTACGAGCAGTACTTC. Protein: CASSRQGIYEQYF.

V is TRBV4-2 and J is TRBJ2-7; D may be TRBD1 (5 bases). V was pared by 4 bases and J by 2 bases, with 15 bases between. From germline, CDR1 is LGHNA and CDR2 YNFKEQ. CDR3 size: 15 residues. The CDR3 nucleotides read TGTGCCAGCAGCCCCGGCACAGGTTTCACCTACGAGCAGTACTTC. Its translation: CASSPGTGFTYEQYF.

The chain employs TRBV3-1 (or the pseudogene TRBV3-2) and TRBJ1-6; no reliable D call. The germline V gene encodes CDR1 LGHDT and CDR2 YNNKEL (reference sequence). This CDR3 is 13 amino acids long. Trimming shortened V by 1 base and J by 10 bases, and 8 bases separated the two germline ends. This CDR3 reads CASSQVSRSPLHF. The CDR3 DNA reads as TGTGCCAGCAGCCAAGTATCTCGGTCACCCCTCCACTTT.

V usage is TRBV10-3 and J usage is TRBJ1-2, with 8 bases lining up with TRBD1. In germline, CDR1 is ENHRY, CDR2 SYGVKD. The V segment lost 4 bases and the J segment 10 bases; nucleotides outside the gene matches: 11. The CDR3 contains 14 residues. The CDR3 reads CAISGRSDRAVYTF. CDR3 nucleotide sequence: TGTGCCATCAGTGGAAGGTCGGACAGGGCCGTCTACACCTTC.

The chain has TRBV4-1 and TRBJ1-5; D is unclear. Germline assignment: CDR1 MGHRA and CDR2 YSYEKL. The length of the CDR3 is 17 residues. The ends were cut back, 4 bases at V and 2 bases at J, with 18 bases in the middle. Written as DNA, the CDR3 is TGCGCCAGCAGCCTACGACATTTGAGTCTGGGCAATCAGCCCCAGCATTTT. It yields the protein CASSLRHLSLGNQPQHF.

The V gene is TRBV18, the J gene TRBJ1-1, with D unresolved. The CDR3 totals 15 residues. Germline CDR1 is KGHSH and CDR2 is LQKENI. With 6 bases removed from V and 1 base from J, the gap between germline ends came to 15 bases. The CDR3 coding sequence is TGTGCCAGCTCCCCTCGGGTGTCGGAGAACACTGAAGCTTTCTTT. Amino acid sequence: CASSPRVSENTEAFF.

The chain joins TRBV7-9 to TRBJ2-3, with D possibly matching TRBD2 (6 bases). CDR3 size: 16 residues. Trimming left V 0 bases short and J 0 bases short, with 10 bases between. In germline, CDR1 is SEHNR, CDR2 FQNEAQ (reference sequence). This CDR3 is CASSLALAFSTDTQYF. CDR3 DNA sequence: TGTGCCAGCAGCTTAGCTCTAGCGTTTAGCACAGATACGCAGTATTTT.

The V and J genes are TRBV19 and TRBJ2-1; 10 bases are shared with TRBD2. Looked up from germline, CDR1 is LNHDA and CDR2 is SQIVND (reference sequence). This CDR3 region has 15 residues. With V trimmed by 7 bases and J by 7 bases, 10 bases remained unmatched. Here the CDR3 DNA reads TGTGCCAGTACGTCAGCGGGAGGGCGTCCGAATGAGCAGTTCTTC. This sequence encodes CASTSAGGRPNEQFF.

V usage is TRBV25-1 and J usage is TRBJ2-2; 8 bases map to TRBD1. V lost 3 bases and J lost 5; bases outside the gene matches: 8. The V gene's germline CDR1 is MGHDK and CDR2 SYGVNS. CDR3 length: 16 residues. The CDR3 DNA follows: TGTGCCAGCAGTGACCCTCGGACAGGGCGGACCGGGGAGCTGTTTTTT. It yields the protein CASSDPRTGRTGELFF.

This clone was recorded once. The gene calls are TRBV18 and TRBJ1-5; a possible D gene is TRBD1 (6 bases). CDR3 size: 13 residues. Germline-derived CDR1 and CDR2 are KGHSH and LQKENI. V was trimmed by 6 bases and J by 3 bases, leaving 9 bases between them. The CDR3 here is CASSTGINQPQHF. CDR3 in DNA: TGTGCCAGCTCCACAGGGATCAATCAGCCCCAGCATTTT.

This clone occurred once. This chain joins TRBV7-2 and TRBJ2-1, with 11 bases fitting TRBD2. J was trimmed by 7 bases and V by 1 base; bases with no gene match: 6. CDR3 size: 16 residues. Germline values: CDR1 SGHTA, CDR2 FQGNSA. The CDR3 region is CASSLDVAGGRNEQFF. The CDR3 nucleotides read TGTGCCAGCAGCTTAGACGTAGCGGGAGGGAGGAATGAGCAGTTCTTC.

The chain links TRBV29-1 to TRBJ2-6; maybe TRBD2 (6 bases). V lost 7 bases, J lost 2 bases, and 9 bases lay in between. Germline lookup yields CDR1 SQVTM and CDR2 ANQGSEA. This CDR3 has 13 residues. The DNA for the CDR3 is TGCAGCGCGCGGGGAACTGGGGCCAACGTCCTGACTTTC. This translates into CSARGTGANVLTF.

This clone was seen a few times. The chain uses TRBV3-1 (or the pseudogene TRBV3-2) and TRBJ2-1; 12 positions match TRBD2. This CDR3 is built from 16 residues. In germline, CDR1 is LGHDT, CDR2 YNNKEL (reference sequence). With 4 bases clipped from V and 7 bases from J, the junction kept 8 bases outside the gene matches. CDR3 protein: CASSPLAGGPENEQFF. The CDR3 coding sequence is TGTGCCAGCAGCCCCCTAGCGGGAGGGCCGGAAAATGAGCAGTTCTTC.

The genes are TRBV6-5 and TRBJ1-5; D ambiguous. The CDR3 covers 14 residues. V was shortened by 6 bases and J by 2 bases, with 11 bases between the two germline ends. Germline V gene lookup returns CDR1 MNHEY and CDR2 SVGAGI. DNA of the CDR3: TGTGCCAGCAGCCCGAACCGGGGCAATCAGCCCCAGCATTTT. This translates into CASSPNRGNQPQHF.

The chain recombines TRBV30 with TRBJ1-1, with D maybe TRBD1 (5 bases). The CDR3 runs 12 residues. Per the germline V gene, CDR1 is GTSNPN and CDR2 is SVGIG (reference sequence). V lost 5 bases to trimming and J lost 1 base, with 8 bases between them. The DNA for the CDR3 is TGTGCCTGGGACAGTTCGAACACTGAAGCTTTCTTT. Its translation is CAWDSSNTEAFF.

This chain joins TRBV25-1 and TRBJ2-1, with 10 bases matching TRBD2. There are 14 residues in the CDR3. Trimming took 4 bases from V and 6 from J; bases not matched to a gene: 3. Germline-derived CDR1 and CDR2 are MGHDK and SYGVNS. The chain's CDR3 is CASSAASGSNEQFF. The CDR3, as DNA: TGTGCCAGCAGTGCGGCTAGCGGGAGCAATGAGCAGTTCTTC.

The chain combines TRBV27 with TRBJ1-1; TRBD1 matches at 7 bases. This CDR3 is built from 16 residues. After removal of 0 bases from V and 4 bases from J, the junction contained 8 bases not matched to a gene. CDR1 is MNHEY and CDR2 is SMNVEV in the germline V gene (reference sequence). The CDR3 loop reads CASSLSRAQGSTEAFF. CDR3 bases: TGTGCCAGCAGTTTATCTAGGGCACAGGGGAGCACTGAAGCTTTCTTT.

This chain uses TRBV24-1 with TRBJ2-1, with TRBD1 matching 12 bases. CDR1 is KGHDR, CDR2 SFDVKD, per germline. J lost 9 bases, V lost 5 bases, and 16 bases had no gene match. The CDR3 extends over 18 amino acids. Written as DNA, the CDR3 is TGTGCCACCAGTGGGCCGCCGGGACAGGGGGCGGGACAAAGTGAGCAGTTCTTC. This sequence encodes CATSGPPGQGAGQSEQFF.

This clone occurred a few times. The gene calls are TRBV5-1 and TRBJ2-1; D not resolved. V was clipped by 2 bases and J by 0 bases, with 12 bases between them. Per germline, CDR1 SGHRS and CDR2 YFSETQ. This CDR3 has 16 amino acids. The CDR3 DNA reads TGCGCCAGCAGCTTTATCCCCGAGAGCTCCTACAATGAGCAGTTCTTC. This gives the protein CASSFIPESSYNEQFF. Full variable domain (missing parts from reference TRBV5-1 and TRBJ2-1): KAGVTQTPRYLIKTRGQQVTLSCSPISGHRSVSWYQQTPGQGLQFLFEYFSETQRNKGNFPGRFSGRQFSNSRSEMNVSTLELGDSALYLCASSFIPESSYNEQFFGPGTRLTVL.

J is TRBJ2-1 and V is TRBV7-3, with 16 bases aligning to TRBD2. The CDR3 covers 20 residues. V shed 4 bases and J 0 bases; nucleotides not matched to a gene: 9. Germline CDR1 is SGHTA and CDR2 is FQGTGA. The CDR3 DNA follows: TGTGCCAGCAGCTCTCCGGGACTAGCGGGAGGGCCGAGCTCCTACAATGAGCAGTTCTTC. Translation: CASSSPGLAGGPSSYNEQFF.